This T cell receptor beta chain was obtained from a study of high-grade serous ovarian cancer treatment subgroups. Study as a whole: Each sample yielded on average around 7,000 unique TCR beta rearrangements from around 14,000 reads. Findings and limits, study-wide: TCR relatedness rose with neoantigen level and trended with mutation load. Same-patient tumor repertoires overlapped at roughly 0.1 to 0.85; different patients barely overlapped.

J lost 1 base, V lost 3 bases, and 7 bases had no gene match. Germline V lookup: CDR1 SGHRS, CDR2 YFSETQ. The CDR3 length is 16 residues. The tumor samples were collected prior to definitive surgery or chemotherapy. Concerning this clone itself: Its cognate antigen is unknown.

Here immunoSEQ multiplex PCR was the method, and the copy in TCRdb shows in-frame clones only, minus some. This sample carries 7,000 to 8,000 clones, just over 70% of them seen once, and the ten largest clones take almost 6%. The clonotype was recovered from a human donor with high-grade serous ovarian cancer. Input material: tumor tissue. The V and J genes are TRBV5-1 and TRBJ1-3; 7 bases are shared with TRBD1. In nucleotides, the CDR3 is TGCGCCAGCAGCTCCGGACAGACAGGGTCTGGAAACACCATATATTTT. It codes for CASSSGQTGSGNTIYF.